The 32 T cell receptor beta chains reported below all come from one sample, sequenced in a study of blood T cell repertoires in COVID-19. Assay used: immunoSEQ multiplex PCR; TCRdb lists only in-frame clones, some missing. Of about 69,000 clones in the sample, roughly 80% were seen once. Sequences were obtained from peripheral blood. The origin of the receptors is a human donor in a cohort sampled during active COVID-19.

This clone occurred a few times. The V call is TRBV5-1, the J call TRBJ2-7; the D gene is possibly TRBD2 (5 bases). Trimming took 5 bases from V and 2 from J, leaving 8 bases between them. CDR1 and CDR2 from the germline V gene are SGHRS and YFSETQ. The CDR3 is 12 residues long. This chain's CDR3 is CASSLGAYEQYF. CDR3 DNA: TGCGCCAGCAGTCTCGGGGCCTACGAGCAGTACTTC.

The sample holds one count of this clone. The chain is built from TRBV6-5 and TRBJ2-5; the D gene is possibly TRBD1 (5 bases). The CDR3 contains 14 residues. Trimming shortened V by 5 bases and J by 5 bases, and 15 bases separated the two germline ends. Germline values: CDR1 MNHEY, CDR2 SVGAGI. The CDR3 sequence is CASSTGRDRETQYF. CDR3 bases: TGTGCCAGCAGTACCGGCAGGGATCGGGAGACCCAGTACTTC.

The rearrangement uses TRBV24-1 and TRBJ1-5; possible D gene TRBD1, 6 bases. Trimming cost V 9 bases and J 6 bases, with 29 bases left between them. The CDR3 covers 18 residues. In germline, CDR1 is KGHDR, CDR2 SFDVKD. CDR3 residues: CATLSRWQRPGEGQPQHF. In nucleotides, the CDR3 is TGTGCCACCCTATCCCGATGGCAACGGCCAGGGGAAGGTCAGCCCCAGCATTTT.

The genes are TRBV5-3 and TRBJ1-4; no clear D gene. TRBV5-3 is placed among ORFs of uncertain function. The CDR3 is made up of 18 amino acids. V lost 5 bases to trimming and J lost 9 bases, with 29 bases between them. The CDR3 loop is CARSPPSSPRVFMKKLFF. CDR3 sequence (DNA): TGTGCCAGAAGTCCGCCATCGTCGCCTCGCGTGTTTATGAAAAAACTGTTTTTT.

This chain connects TRBV5-1 to TRBJ1-5, with D perhaps matching TRBD1 (6 bases). Germline values: CDR1 SGHRS, CDR2 YFSETQ. The V end was cut by 0 bases, the J end by 3 bases, with 10 bases between. The CDR3 runs 15 residues. CDR3: CASSLGTANNQPQHF. Here the CDR3 DNA reads TGCGCCAGCAGCTTGGGGACAGCGAACAATCAGCCCCAGCATTTT.

This chain joins TRBV5-1 and TRBJ2-1, with TRBD1 identical over 11 bases. This CDR3 has 16 residues. V shed 3 bases, J shed 8 bases, and the junction held 10 bases outside the gene matches. The germline V gene has CDR1 SGHRS and CDR2 YFSETQ. The CDR3: CASSWQPGQGGDEQFF. The DNA of the CDR3 is TGCGCCAGCAGCTGGCAACCGGGACAGGGGGGTGATGAGCAGTTCTTC.

The rearrangement links TRBV4-1 to TRBJ1-3, with D possibly TRBD1 on 5 matching bases. With 4 bases removed from V and 0 bases from J, the gap between germline ends came to 10 bases. Germline V gene data show CDR1 as MGHRA and CDR2 as YSYEKL. The CDR3 covers 15 residues. CDR3 bases: TGCGCCAGCAGCCTGGACACAAACTCTGGAAACACCATATATTTT. Translating gives CASSLDTNSGNTIYF.

This clone was recorded once. V is TRBV4-1 and J is TRBJ1-5, with D perhaps TRBD1 (5 bases). V lost 0 bases to trimming and J lost 4 bases, with 10 bases between them. Germline lookup yields CDR1 MGHRA and CDR2 YSYEKL. The length of the CDR3 is 15 residues. CDR3 bases: TGCGCCAGCAGCCAAGATGGGCAGGGTAATCAGCCCCAGCATTTT. Residues: CASSQDGQGNQPQHF.

In nucleotides, the CDR3 is TGTGCCAGCAGCCTCCTAGACTCCGGGGCCAACGTCCTGACTTTC. This sequence encodes CASSLLDSGANVLTF. The rearrangement uses TRBV6-6 and TRBJ2-6; D call uncertain. The CDR3 is 15 residues long. Trimming pared 6 bases from V and 4 bases from J, leaving 13 bases between. Looked up from germline, CDR1 is MNHNY and CDR2 is SVGAGI (reference sequence).

In this sample, this clone turned up a few times. V is TRBV2 and J is TRBJ2-7, with 10 bases that match TRBD1. After removal of 6 bases from V and 4 bases from J, the junction contained 3 bases not matched to a gene. Germline-derived CDR1 and CDR2 are SNHLY and FYNNEI. This CDR3 comprises 13 residues. The CDR3 region is CASSRQGAYEQYF. The CDR3, as DNA: TGTGCCAGCAGCCGACAGGGGGCTTACGAGCAGTACTTC.

The chain employs TRBV7-9 and TRBJ1-1; D is ambiguous. Germline V lookup: CDR1 SEHNR, CDR2 FQNEAQ (reference sequence). V was pared by 5 bases and J by 3 bases, with 7 bases between. This CDR3 has 12 residues. The CDR3 coding sequence is TGTGCCAGCAGCAAAGAGCACACTGAAGCTTTCTTT. It encodes CASSKEHTEAFF.

The chain uses TRBV30 and TRBJ2-7; D uncertain. The CDR3 spans 11 residues. V was shortened by 2 bases and J by 6 bases, with 8 bases between the two germline ends. The V gene's germline CDR1 is GTSNPN and CDR2 SVGIG (reference sequence). The CDR3 DNA reads as TGTGCCTGGAGTTCAGGCCTCGAGCAGTACTTC. Translation: CAWSSGLEQYF.

The rearrangement links TRBV19 to TRBJ2-2; D possibly corresponds to TRBD1 (6 bases). This CDR3 region has 16 residues. The V gene lost 3 bases and the J gene lost 6 bases, with 17 bases spanning the gap. Germline values: CDR1 LNHDA, CDR2 SQIVND (reference sequence). CDR3 in DNA: TGTGCCAGTAGTATTCTGGGGGACACAGGGTCCGGGGAGCTGTTTTTT. Translating gives CASSILGDTGSGELFF.

The chain recombines TRBV6-5 with TRBJ2-3; D remains ambiguous. The CDR3 totals 13 residues. Trimming shortened V by 2 bases and J by 0 bases, and 3 bases separated the two germline ends. Germline V CDR1 and CDR2: MNHEY, SVGAGI. DNA of the CDR3: TGTGCCAGCAGTTACCCGAGCACAGATACGCAGTATTTT. Amino acids: CASSYPSTDTQYF.

In this sample, this clone turned up a few times. This chain joins TRBV7-2 and TRBJ1-2; no clear D gene. This CDR3 is 16 amino acids long. Per germline, CDR1 SGHTA and CDR2 FQGNSA. V was trimmed by 2 bases and J by 1 base, leaving 14 bases between them. The CDR3, as DNA: TGTGCCAGCAGCTTATCCCTTGCTACAGATAACTATGGCTACACCTTC. Translated: CASSLSLATDNYGYTF.

This clone came up a few times. The rearrangement links TRBV3-1 (or the pseudogene TRBV3-2) to TRBJ1-1; 7 nucleotides align to TRBD1. Germline CDR1 and CDR2: LGHDT and YNNKEL (reference sequence). Trimming took 4 bases from V and 1 from J; bases not matched to a gene: 12. The CDR3 is 17 residues long. In DNA form, the CDR3 reads TGTGCCAGCAGCCCTCTAGAGAGACAGGGATCGAACACTGAAGCTTTCTTT. Translated: CASSPLERQGSNTEAFF.

The chain joins TRBV27 to TRBJ1-1; D is undetermined. Germline CDR1 reads MNHEY; CDR2 reads SMNVEV (reference sequence). This CDR3 contains 16 residues. V dropped 6 bases and J dropped 1 base, with 18 bases sitting between them. The CDR3 protein is CASSPSKFRENTEAFF. As DNA, the CDR3 is TGTGCCAGCAGCCCAAGTAAATTTAGAGAGAACACTGAAGCTTTCTTT.

The chain carries TRBV18 and TRBJ2-6, with a tentative D call TRBD2 (6 bases). The CDR3 sequence is 15 residues long. Germline V gene sequence: CDR1 KGHSH, CDR2 LQKENI. V lost 2 bases and J 2 bases, leaving 7 bases between the germline ends. CDR3 amino acids: CASSPRRAGANVLTF. CDR3 nucleotides: TGTGCCAGCTCACCAAGGAGGGCTGGGGCCAACGTCCTGACTTTC. Filled out from reference TRBV18 and TRBJ2-6, the complete variable domain reads NAGVMQNPRHLVRRRGQEARLRCSPMKGHSHVYWYRQLPEEGLKFMVYLQKENIIDESGMPKERFSAEFPKEGPSILRIQQVVRGDSAAYFCASSPRRAGANVLTFGAGSRLTVL.

The chain is built from TRBV7-9 and TRBJ1-4; D possibly corresponds to TRBD1 (5 bases). The V gene lost 1 base and the J gene lost 5 bases, with 11 bases spanning the gap. CDR3 size: 15 residues. Germline V lookup: CDR1 SEHNR, CDR2 FQNEAQ (reference sequence). The CDR3 protein is CASSLVKGQNEKLFF. The CDR3 region has the DNA TGTGCCAGCAGCTTAGTCAAGGGGCAGAATGAAAAACTGTTTTTT.

The J gene is TRBJ2-3, the V gene TRBV5-1; 8 positions agree with TRBD2. V trimming: 4 bases; J trimming: 3 bases; junction bases outside the gene matches: 10. Germline V CDR1 and CDR2: SGHRS, YFSETQ. CDR3 length equals 16 residues. CDR3 loop: CASSPGLTGGTDTQYF. For the CDR3, the DNA is TGCGCCAGCAGCCCGGGGTTGACGGGGGGGACAGATACGCAGTATTTT.

This clone was counted once. The V call is TRBV7-9, the J call TRBJ2-3, with D possibly TRBD1 on 6 matching bases. CDR1 and CDR2 from the germline V gene are SEHNR and FQNEAQ (reference sequence). The germline V and J ends were trimmed by 3 bases and 4 bases, with 8 bases remaining between them. This CDR3 contains 13 residues. The CDR3 loop is CASSLAGADTQYF. The DNA of the CDR3 is TGTGCCAGCAGCTTGGCAGGGGCAGATACGCAGTATTTT.

The chain carries TRBV5-1 and TRBJ2-7; 9 bases match TRBD1. V lost 6 bases and J lost 4; bases outside the gene matches: 2. The germline CDR1 and CDR2 sequences are SGHRS and YFSETQ. This CDR3 is 12 amino acids long. CDR3 in DNA: TGCGCCAGCACGGGACAGGGATACGAGCAGTACTTC. Its protein product is CASTGQGYEQYF.

This chain's CDR3 is CAWSGGTSGGTGFGELFF. The CDR3 DNA is TGTGCCTGGAGTGGCGGGACTAGCGGGGGTACCGGGTTCGGGGAGCTGTTTTTT. The rearrangement joins TRBV30 to TRBJ2-2; 14 bases are shared with TRBD2. J was trimmed by 7 bases and V by 1 base; bases with no gene match: 11. Looked up from germline, CDR1 is GTSNPN and CDR2 is SVGIG (reference sequence). The CDR3 totals 18 residues. The whole variable domain, filled in from reference TRBV30 and TRBJ2-2, reads SQTIHQWPATLVQPVGSPLSLECTVEGTSNPNLYWYRQAAGRGLQLLFYSVGIGQISSEVPQNLSASRPQDRQFILSSKKLLLSDSGFYLCAWSGGTSGGTGFGELFFGEGSRLTVL.

The genes are TRBV3-1 (or the pseudogene TRBV3-2) and TRBJ2-1, with D perhaps TRBD2 (6 bases). The CDR3 has 12 amino acids. CDR1 is LGHDT and CDR2 is YNNKEL in the germline V gene (reference sequence). V was pared by 4 bases and J by 12 bases, with 13 bases between. The CDR3 sequence is CASSPGSLWQFF. The CDR3 DNA follows: TGTGCCAGCAGCCCCGGGAGCCTTTGGCAGTTCTTC.

This chain uses TRBV19 with TRBJ1-5; the match to TRBD1 covers 9 bases. CDR1 is LNHDA and CDR2 is SQIVND in the germline V gene (reference sequence). The CDR3 has 14 residues. Losses at the gene ends were 3 bases for V and 5 bases for J; bases not matched to a gene: 2. This CDR3 is CASSIRTGDQPQHF. In DNA form, the CDR3 reads TGTGCCAGTAGTATCCGGACAGGGGATCAGCCCCAGCATTTT. Based on the CDR3 plus reference TRBV19 and TRBJ1-5, the full variable domain is DGGITQSPKYLFRKEGQNVTLSCEQNLNHDAMYWYRQDPGQGLRLIYYSQIVNDFQKGDIAEGYSVSREKKESFPLTVTSAQKNPTAFYLCASSIRTGDQPQHFGDGTRLSIL.

V is TRBV12-3 or TRBV12-4 and J is TRBJ1-4, with 7 bases lining up with TRBD1. V shed 3 bases and J 9 bases; nucleotides not matched to a gene: 4. The CDR3 loop spans 13 amino acids. The CDR3 nucleotides are TGTGCCAGCAGTTTTGGGGACAGCAAAAAACTGTTTTTT. As protein: CASSFGDSKKLFF.

The V gene is TRBV5-6, the J gene TRBJ2-1; D gene uncertain. The CDR3 runs 11 residues. Per germline, CDR1 SGHDT and CDR2 YYEEEE. V was clipped by 0 bases and J by 8 bases, with 3 bases between them. CDR3 region: CASSLADEQFF. CDR3 nucleotide sequence: TGTGCCAGCAGCTTGGCTGATGAGCAGTTCTTC.

This chain connects TRBV2 to TRBJ2-7; the match to TRBD2 covers 7 bases. The CDR3 is 15 residues long. Germline V gives CDR1 SNHLY, CDR2 FYNNEI. Losses at the gene ends were 7 bases for V and 2 bases for J; bases not matched to a gene: 11. The CDR3 is CASKSSGLGAYEQYF. Written as DNA, the CDR3 is TGTGCCAGCAAAAGTAGCGGGCTCGGAGCCTACGAGCAGTACTTC.

In this sample, this clone turned up once. CDR3 sequence: CASSIFQGGNTEAFF. The CDR3, as DNA: TGTGCCAGTAGTATTTTTCAGGGTGGTAACACTGAAGCTTTCTTT. V gene TRBV19 combines with J gene TRBJ1-1, with D possibly TRBD1 on 5 matching bases. Per the germline V gene, CDR1 is LNHDA and CDR2 is SQIVND (reference sequence). The CDR3 loop spans 15 amino acids. V was clipped by 3 bases and J by 2 bases, with 13 bases between them.

The CDR3 coding sequence is TGTGCCAGCAGGCGGGGACCGAACTACAATGAGCAGTTCTTC. Protein product: CASRRGPNYNEQFF. V is TRBV6-5 and J is TRBJ2-1; possible D gene TRBD2, 6 bases. Trimming pared 6 bases from V and 3 bases from J, leaving 12 bases between. The CDR3 consists of 14 residues. Germline V gene data show CDR1 as MNHEY and CDR2 as SVGAGI.

The chain combines TRBV24-1 with TRBJ2-3; perhaps TRBD2 as D (7 bases). V gave up 7 bases and J gave up 6 bases, with 25 bases separating them. CDR3 size: 17 residues. The germline CDR1 and CDR2 sequences are KGHDR and SFDVKD. CDR3 in DNA: TGTGCCACCAGCCCCGCCTCAGGCGCGGGGGCCTGGGATACGCAGTATTTT. As protein: CATSPASGAGAWDTQYF.

The rearrangement links TRBV7-3 to TRBJ2-3; D is undetermined. The CDR3 length is 14 residues. In germline, CDR1 is SGHTA, CDR2 FQGTGA. V lost 5 bases to trimming and J lost 1 base, with 10 bases between them. CDR3 sequence: CASSLLRGTDTQYF. The CDR3 region has the DNA TGTGCCAGCAGCCTCTTGAGAGGCACAGATACGCAGTATTTT.